These T cell receptor beta chains were read from a single sample in a study of T-cell memory formation after mild COVID-19. TCRdb recomputed calls from the 5' RACE reads with MiXCR, one row per CDR3 protein. The repertoire holds 150,000 to 200,000 distinct CDR3 sequences, about 9.9% seen once, with approximately 3.4% in the top ten. Sequencing was performed on PBMCs or a T cell subset sorted from them (not recorded which). The receptor set was obtained from a man between 18 and 29 years old who had mild COVID-19 (a few samples of this study predate the infection). Cell type and time point are not known. Both conserved end residues are part of each CDR3. Fields, in order: clone size, J gene, V gene, D gene, CDR3 protein, CDR3 DNA. A D gene is named only where the DNA matches it firmly. A row's size may be missing; if present it is once, few, many or a size class.

abundance: -; j_gene: TRBJ2-2; v_gene: TRBV12-3/TRBV12-4; d_gene: -; CDR3aa: CASTNMGGGELFF; CDR3nt: TGTGCCAGCACCAACATGGGGGGCGGGGAGCTGTTTTTT
abundance: -; j_gene: TRBJ1-5; v_gene: TRBV18; d_gene: TRBD1; CDR3aa: CASSPGTGSNQPQHF; CDR3nt: TGTGCCAGCTCACCGGGGACAGGTAGCAATCAGCCCCAGCATTTT
abundance: few; j_gene: TRBJ1-4; v_gene: TRBV6-5; d_gene: -; CDR3aa: CASSPGGDREKLFF; CDR3nt: TGTGCCAGCAGCCCCGGGGGCGATCGCGAAAAACTGTTTTTT
abundance: few; j_gene: TRBJ2-7; v_gene: TRBV7-2; d_gene: -; CDR3aa: CASSLAVGHTYEQYF; CDR3nt: TGTGCCAGCAGCTTAGCGGTTGGCCATACCTACGAGCAGTACTTC
abundance: few; j_gene: TRBJ1-4; v_gene: TRBV5-1; d_gene: -; CDR3aa: CASSLTPGGEKLFF; CDR3nt: TGCGCCAGCAGTCTGACACCGGGCGGTGAAAAACTGTTTTTT
abundance: -; j_gene: TRBJ2-3; v_gene: TRBV24-1; d_gene: TRBD1; CDR3aa: CATSDRTGGAPDTQYF; CDR3nt: TGTGCCACCAGTGATCGCACAGGGGGCGCCCCAGATACGCAGTATTTT
abundance: -; j_gene: TRBJ1-1; v_gene: TRBV29-1; d_gene: -; CDR3aa: CSVMGAQGTEAFF; CDR3nt: TGCAGCGTCATGGGGGCGCAGGGCACTGAAGCTTTCTTT
abundance: few; j_gene: TRBJ2-7; v_gene: TRBV29-1; d_gene: -; CDR3aa: CSVRSFGEQYF; CDR3nt: TGCAGCGTTCGCAGTTTTGGCGAGCAGTACTTC
abundance: few; j_gene: TRBJ2-7; v_gene: TRBV6-2/TRBV6-3; d_gene: -; CDR3aa: CASGISYEQYF; CDR3nt: TGTGCCAGCGGGATCTCCTACGAGCAGTACTTC
abundance: -; j_gene: TRBJ2-2; v_gene: TRBV20-1; d_gene: -; CDR3aa: CSATGNTGELFF; CDR3nt: TGCAGTGCTACGGGGAACACCGGGGAGCTGTTTTTT
abundance: -; j_gene: TRBJ2-3; v_gene: TRBV6-6; d_gene: TRBD1; CDR3aa: CASSSPWGQGDTQYF; CDR3nt: TGTGCCAGCAGTTCCCCCTGGGGACAGGGGGATACGCAGTATTTT
abundance: many; j_gene: TRBJ1-1; v_gene: TRBV7-8; d_gene: -; CDR3aa: CASSPGLGQAFF; CDR3nt: TGTGCCAGCAGCCCCGGACTGGGCCAAGCTTTCTTT
abundance: few; j_gene: TRBJ1-6; v_gene: TRBV6-6; d_gene: -; CDR3aa: CAAGRPGESTLHF; CDR3nt: TGTGCCGCCGGACGACCTGGGGAATCAACCCTCCACTTT
abundance: -; j_gene: TRBJ2-1; v_gene: TRBV20-1; d_gene: TRBD2; CDR3aa: CSASSAGGPYGEQFF; CDR3nt: TGCAGTGCTAGTTCCGCGGGGGGGCCTTACGGTGAGCAGTTCTTC
abundance: few; j_gene: TRBJ2-1; v_gene: TRBV5-6; d_gene: -; CDR3aa: CASSLWLAVSYNEQFF; CDR3nt: TGTGCCAGCAGCTTGTGGCTAGCTGTCTCCTACAATGAGCAGTTCTTC
abundance: -; j_gene: TRBJ1-4; v_gene: TRBV7-9; d_gene: -; CDR3aa: CASSRAQGPSRTNEKLFF; CDR3nt: TGTGCCAGCAGCCGTGCCCAGGGGCCTTCAAGAACTAATGAAAAACTGTTTTTT
abundance: -; j_gene: TRBJ1-6; v_gene: TRBV20-1; d_gene: -; CDR3aa: CSARRGAGADSPLHF; CDR3nt: TGCAGTGCTAGGAGAGGGGCAGGGGCGGATTCACCCCTCCACTTT
abundance: -; j_gene: TRBJ1-6; v_gene: TRBV4-3; d_gene: -; CDR3aa: CASRSRWGANSPLHF; CDR3nt: TGCGCCAGCAGATCAAGGTGGGGAGCCAATTCACCCCTCCACTTT
abundance: few; j_gene: TRBJ1-5; v_gene: TRBV7-2; d_gene: TRBD1; CDR3aa: CASSRPGQGGQPQHF; CDR3nt: TGTGCCAGCAGCCGCCCGGGACAGGGAGGCCAGCCCCAGCATTTT
abundance: many; j_gene: TRBJ2-3; v_gene: TRBV9; d_gene: -; CDR3aa: CASSVHPADTQYF; CDR3nt: TGTGCCAGCAGCGTCCACCCCGCAGATACGCAGTATTTT
abundance: few; j_gene: TRBJ2-1; v_gene: TRBV10-2; d_gene: -; CDR3aa: CASSAASSYNEQFF; CDR3nt: TGCGCCAGCAGTGCCGCTAGTTCCTACAATGAGCAGTTCTTC
abundance: few; j_gene: TRBJ2-7; v_gene: TRBV20-1; d_gene: TRBD2; CDR3aa: CSAGGVSGVYEQYF; CDR3nt: TGCAGTGCTGGAGGGGTGAGCGGGGTATACGAGCAGTACTTC
abundance: -; j_gene: TRBJ2-1; v_gene: TRBV24-1; d_gene: -; CDR3aa: CATSDLVPNEQFF; CDR3nt: TGTGCCACCAGTGATTTGGTCCCTAATGAGCAGTTCTTC
abundance: -; j_gene: TRBJ2-2; v_gene: TRBV5-1; d_gene: -; CDR3aa: CASSFSGRGELFF; CDR3nt: TGCGCCAGCAGCTTCAGTGGGCGCGGGGAGCTGTTTTTT
abundance: -; j_gene: TRBJ2-1; v_gene: TRBV20-1; d_gene: TRBD2; CDR3aa: CSAPREGTYNEQFF; CDR3nt: TGCAGTGCCCCCAGGGAGGGGACGTACAATGAGCAGTTCTTC
abundance: -; j_gene: TRBJ2-5; v_gene: TRBV4-3; d_gene: -; CDR3aa: CASSQDWSAGQETQYF; CDR3nt: TGCGCCAGCAGCCAAGATTGGAGTGCGGGGCAAGAGACCCAGTACTTC
abundance: few; j_gene: TRBJ2-6; v_gene: TRBV5-1; d_gene: -; CDR3aa: CASSSRTGANVLTF; CDR3nt: TGCGCCAGCAGTTCCAGGACTGGGGCCAACGTCCTGACTTTC
abundance: many; j_gene: TRBJ1-4; v_gene: TRBV4-1; d_gene: -; CDR3aa: CASSQTRAEGEKLFF; CDR3nt: TGCGCCAGCAGCCAAACTCGGGCCGAGGGTGAAAAACTGTTTTTT
abundance: once; j_gene: TRBJ2-5; v_gene: TRBV2; d_gene: -; CDR3aa: CASNPRTAGETQYF; CDR3nt: TGTGCCAGCAACCCCAGGACCGCGGGAGAGACCCAGTACTTC
abundance: -; j_gene: TRBJ2-7; v_gene: TRBV6-6; d_gene: TRBD1; CDR3aa: CASRRPGQEGSYEQYF; CDR3nt: TGTGCCAGCAGGCGCCCGGGACAGGAAGGCTCCTACGAGCAGTACTTC
abundance: few; j_gene: TRBJ2-5; v_gene: TRBV7-2; d_gene: TRBD2; CDR3aa: CASTAGGGLETQYF; CDR3nt: TGTGCCAGCACCGCGGGGGGGGGTTTAGAGACCCAGTACTTC
abundance: -; j_gene: TRBJ2-2; v_gene: TRBV18; d_gene: -; CDR3aa: CASSPYTGDGELFF; CDR3nt: TGTGCCAGCTCACCCTACACGGGGGACGGGGAGCTGTTTTTT
abundance: -; j_gene: TRBJ1-3; v_gene: TRBV7-2; d_gene: -; CDR3aa: CASSSPHSGSGNTIYF; CDR3nt: TGTGCCAGCAGCTCCCCCCACAGCGGCTCTGGAAACACCATATATTTT
abundance: -; j_gene: TRBJ2-2; v_gene: TRBV7-9; d_gene: TRBD1; CDR3aa: CASSSHRGQKITGELFF; CDR3nt: TGTGCCAGCAGCTCCCACAGGGGCCAGAAAATCACCGGGGAGCTGTTTTTT
abundance: many; j_gene: TRBJ1-4; v_gene: TRBV5-1; d_gene: TRBD1; CDR3aa: CASTGDGRQGLGKLFF; CDR3nt: TGCGCCAGCACCGGCGACGGAAGACAGGGCCTCGGAAAACTGTTTTTT
abundance: -; j_gene: TRBJ2-7; v_gene: TRBV3-2; d_gene: -; CDR3aa: CASSQRDRVMGRQYF; CDR3nt: TGTGCCAGCAGCCAAAGAGACAGGGTGATGGGTCGGCAGTACTTC
abundance: -; j_gene: TRBJ2-5; v_gene: TRBV18; d_gene: TRBD1; CDR3aa: CASSPIQGSETQYF; CDR3nt: TGTGCCAGCTCACCAATACAGGGGTCGGAGACCCAGTACTTC
abundance: few; j_gene: TRBJ2-5; v_gene: TRBV29-1; d_gene: TRBD2; CDR3aa: CSVAREGLAGRETQYF; CDR3nt: TGCAGCGTTGCCCGCGAAGGACTAGCGGGGAGGGAGACCCAGTACTTC
abundance: -; j_gene: TRBJ2-7; v_gene: TRBV7-3; d_gene: -; CDR3aa: CASSPGGGRVRREQYF; CDR3nt: TGTGCCAGCAGCCCAGGAGGCGGACGGGTTAGACGGGAGCAGTACTTC
abundance: few; j_gene: TRBJ1-1; v_gene: TRBV29-1; d_gene: -; CDR3aa: CSVEGGQNTEAFF; CDR3nt: TGCAGCGTTGAAGGGGGCCAGAACACTGAAGCTTTCTTT